This T cell receptor (beta chain) was sequenced for a study of T cell repertoires in cytomegalovirus infection (dated by TCRdb to between 2019 and 2020). For context, the study as a whole: Alongside well-studied HLA-B-restricted epitopes, the peptide stimulations were aimed at recently identified HLA-C-restricted CMV epitopes, whose presentation resists viral immunomodulation. The HLA type of each donor mattered for the analysis, because public TCR beta signatures pointed to carriage of CMV infection along with the matching HLA type. The full study reports these points: In the ex vivo response, HLA-C-restricted CMV-specific TCR beta clonotypes were dominant, and in two of eight donors the single most frequent clonotype came from this HLA-C-restricted group. Carriers of CMV infection plus the relevant HLA type were discriminated by the cumulative frequency of public TCR beta family members in the study cohort and in an independent approximately 340-donor cohort.

V is pruned by 5 bases and J by 5 bases, leaving 6 bases of the junction without a gene match. From the cysteine up to the phenylalanine, the CDR3 has a length of 14 residues. Of the read, only the CDR3 DNA is kept; its 42 bases are in frame from base 1. CDR1 is given as SGHVS and CDR2 as FQNEAQ, both from the germline V gene. Sequenced using an Illumina HiSeq 1500. Using fastp trimming at Q25 and MiXCR clonotype assembly, TCRdb reanalyzed the public sequencing data and kept in-frame beta chains. Rows matching on CDR3 protein sequence are summarized as one entry with the most common DNA and genes. The sample profile shows around 800,000 distinct CDR3 sequences; approximately 32% of them were found once. Clones ranked in the top ten supply around an eighth of the sample. Many counts were recorded for this clonotype. No cognate antigen has been identified for it. Per-base quality was not reported, and no clone a single base away is much larger than it.

According to the study, the label for this sample's treatment or condition signals: in vitro stimulation with specific CMV peptide epitopes to enrich CMV-specific T cells. This TCR was recovered from a human donor in good health (CMV status not recorded). Some clones in this sample may be carry-over from other donors' samples. Source: cultured CD8+ T cells from PBMCs, taken from culture after CMV antigen stimulation. The chain joins TRBV7-8 to TRBJ1-1, and 9 junctional nucleotides match TRBD1. At the DNA level, the sequence is TGTGCCAGCAGCGGAGACAGGGGGTGGACTGAAGCTTTCTTT. Translated, it reads CASSGDRGWTEAFF.